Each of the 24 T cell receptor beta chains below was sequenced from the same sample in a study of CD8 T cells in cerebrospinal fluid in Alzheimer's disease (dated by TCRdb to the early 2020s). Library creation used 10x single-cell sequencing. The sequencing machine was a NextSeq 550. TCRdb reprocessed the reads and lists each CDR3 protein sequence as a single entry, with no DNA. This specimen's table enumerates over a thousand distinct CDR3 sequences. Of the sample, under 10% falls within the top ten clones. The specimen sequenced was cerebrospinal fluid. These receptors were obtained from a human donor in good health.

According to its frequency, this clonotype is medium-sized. CDR3 residues: CASRTGGNTGELFF. The V and J genes are TRBV6-6 and TRBJ2-2; as DNA is missing, the TRBD1 call by TCRdb cannot be tested. The CDR3 spans 14 residues. Germline V gene sequence: CDR1 MNHNY, CDR2 SVGAGI (reference sequence).

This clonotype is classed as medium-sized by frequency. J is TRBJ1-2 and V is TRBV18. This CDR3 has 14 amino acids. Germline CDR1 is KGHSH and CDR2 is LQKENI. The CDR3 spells CASSPPWEFGGYTF.

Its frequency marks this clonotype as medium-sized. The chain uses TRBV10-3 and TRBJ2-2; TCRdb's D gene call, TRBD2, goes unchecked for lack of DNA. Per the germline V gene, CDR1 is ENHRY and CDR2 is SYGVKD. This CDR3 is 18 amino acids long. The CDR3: CAISDRLSGLAATGELFF.

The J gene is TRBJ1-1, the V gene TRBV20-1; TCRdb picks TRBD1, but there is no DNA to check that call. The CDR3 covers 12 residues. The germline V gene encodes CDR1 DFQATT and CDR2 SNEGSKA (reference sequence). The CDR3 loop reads CSASQGNTEAFF.

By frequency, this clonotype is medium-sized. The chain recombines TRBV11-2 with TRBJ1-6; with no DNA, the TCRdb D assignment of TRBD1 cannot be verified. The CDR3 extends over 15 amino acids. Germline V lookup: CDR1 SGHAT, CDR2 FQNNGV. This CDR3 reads CASSFRQGGNSPLHF. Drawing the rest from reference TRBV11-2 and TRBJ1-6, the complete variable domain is EAGVAQSPRYKIIEKRQSVAFWCNPISGHATLYWYQQILGQGPKLLIQFQNNGVVDDSQLPKDRFSAERLKGVDSTLKIQPAKLEDSAVYLCASSFRQGGNSPLHFGNGTRLTVT.

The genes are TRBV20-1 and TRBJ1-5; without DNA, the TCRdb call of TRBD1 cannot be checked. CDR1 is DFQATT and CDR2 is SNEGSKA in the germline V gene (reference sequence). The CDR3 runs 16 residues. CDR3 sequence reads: CSAFIPGPKDHQPQHF.

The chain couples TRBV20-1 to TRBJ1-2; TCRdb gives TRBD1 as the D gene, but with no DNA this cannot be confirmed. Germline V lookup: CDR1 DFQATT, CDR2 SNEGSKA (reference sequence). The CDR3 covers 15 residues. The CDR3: CSASSPGDRVYGYTF.

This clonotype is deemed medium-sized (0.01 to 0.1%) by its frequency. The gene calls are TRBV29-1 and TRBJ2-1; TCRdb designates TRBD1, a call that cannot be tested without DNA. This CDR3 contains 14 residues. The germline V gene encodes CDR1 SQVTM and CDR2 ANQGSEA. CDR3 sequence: CSGDRDGTYNEQFF.

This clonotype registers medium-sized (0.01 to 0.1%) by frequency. The CDR3: CASSFGETQYF. The chain uses TRBV28 and TRBJ2-5. Germline V lookup: CDR1 MDHEN, CDR2 SYDVKM. The CDR3 runs to 11 residues.

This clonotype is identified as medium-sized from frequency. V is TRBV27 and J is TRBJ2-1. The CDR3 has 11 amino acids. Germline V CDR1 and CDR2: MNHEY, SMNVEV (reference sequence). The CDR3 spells CASSYSDEQFF.

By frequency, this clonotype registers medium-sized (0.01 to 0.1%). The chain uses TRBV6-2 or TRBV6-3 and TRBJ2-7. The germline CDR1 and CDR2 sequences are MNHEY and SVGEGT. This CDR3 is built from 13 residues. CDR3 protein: CASSYGVDYEQYF.

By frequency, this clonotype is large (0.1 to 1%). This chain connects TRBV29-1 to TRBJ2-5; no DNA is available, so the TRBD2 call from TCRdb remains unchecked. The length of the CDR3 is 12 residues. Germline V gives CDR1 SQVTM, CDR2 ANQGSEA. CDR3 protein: CSVSKEVETQYF.

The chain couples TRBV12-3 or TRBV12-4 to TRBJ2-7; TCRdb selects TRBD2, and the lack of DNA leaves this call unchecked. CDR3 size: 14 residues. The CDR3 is CASSPRLGTYEQYF.

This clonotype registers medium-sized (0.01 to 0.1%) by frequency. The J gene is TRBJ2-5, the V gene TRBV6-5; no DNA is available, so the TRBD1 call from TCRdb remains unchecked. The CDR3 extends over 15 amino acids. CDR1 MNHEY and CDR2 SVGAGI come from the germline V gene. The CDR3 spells CASSQTGDRWETQYF.

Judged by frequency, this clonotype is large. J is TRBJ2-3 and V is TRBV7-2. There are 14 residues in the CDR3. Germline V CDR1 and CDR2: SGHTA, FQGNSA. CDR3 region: CASETSGISDTQYF.

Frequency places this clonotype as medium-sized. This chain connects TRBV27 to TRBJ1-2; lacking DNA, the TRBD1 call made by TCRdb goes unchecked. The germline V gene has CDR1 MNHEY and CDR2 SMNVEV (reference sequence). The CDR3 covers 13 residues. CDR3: CASSHQDRRGYTF.

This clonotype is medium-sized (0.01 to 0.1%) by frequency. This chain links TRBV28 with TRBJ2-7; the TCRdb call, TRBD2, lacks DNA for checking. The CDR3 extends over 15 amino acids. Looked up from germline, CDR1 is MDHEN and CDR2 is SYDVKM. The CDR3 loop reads CASNSGGAYRGEQYF. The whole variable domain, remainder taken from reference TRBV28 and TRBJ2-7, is DVKVTQSSRYLVKRTGEKVFLECVQDMDHENMFWYRQDPGLGLRLIYFSYDVKMKEKGDIPEGYSVSREKKERFSLILESASTNQTSMYLCASNSGGAYRGEQYFGPGTRLTVT.

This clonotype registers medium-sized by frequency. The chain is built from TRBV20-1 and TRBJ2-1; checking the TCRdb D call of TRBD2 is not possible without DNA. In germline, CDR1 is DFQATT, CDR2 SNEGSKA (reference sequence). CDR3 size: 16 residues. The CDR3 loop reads CSASDSIAGSYNEQFF.

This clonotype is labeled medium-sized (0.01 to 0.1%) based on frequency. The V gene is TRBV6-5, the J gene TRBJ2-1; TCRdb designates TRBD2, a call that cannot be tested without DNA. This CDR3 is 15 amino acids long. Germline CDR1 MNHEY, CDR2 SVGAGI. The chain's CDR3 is CASSYRASGNDEQFF.

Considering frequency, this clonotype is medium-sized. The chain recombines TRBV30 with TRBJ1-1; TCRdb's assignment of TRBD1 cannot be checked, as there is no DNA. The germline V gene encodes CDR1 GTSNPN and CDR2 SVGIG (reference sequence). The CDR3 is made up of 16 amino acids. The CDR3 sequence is CAWSNPGENMNTEAFF.

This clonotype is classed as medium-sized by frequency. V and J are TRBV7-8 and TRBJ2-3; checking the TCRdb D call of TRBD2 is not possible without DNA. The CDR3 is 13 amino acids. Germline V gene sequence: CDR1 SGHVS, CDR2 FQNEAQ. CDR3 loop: CASSPLTSGTSYF.

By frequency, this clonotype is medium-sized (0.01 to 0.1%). The CDR3 spells CASSQLNSPLHF. This sequence joins TRBV3-1 and TRBJ1-6. Germline CDR1 is LGHDT and CDR2 is YNNKEL (reference sequence). The CDR3 spans 12 residues.

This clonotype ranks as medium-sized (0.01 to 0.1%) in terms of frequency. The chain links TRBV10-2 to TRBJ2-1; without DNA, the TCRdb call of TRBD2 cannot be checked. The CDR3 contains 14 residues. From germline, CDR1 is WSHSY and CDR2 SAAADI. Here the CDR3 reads CASRTAGTRGEQFF.

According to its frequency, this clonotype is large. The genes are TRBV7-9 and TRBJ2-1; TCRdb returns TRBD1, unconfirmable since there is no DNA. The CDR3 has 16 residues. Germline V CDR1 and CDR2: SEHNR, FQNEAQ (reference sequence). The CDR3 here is CASSYPTGRLYNEQFF. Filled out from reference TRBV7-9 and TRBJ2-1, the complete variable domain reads DTGVSQNPRHKITKRGQNVTFRCDPISEHNRLYWYRQTLGQGPEFLTYFQNEAQLEKSRLLSDRFSAERPKGSFSTLEIQRTEQGDSAMYLCASSYPTGRLYNEQFFGPGTRLTVL.